This is a list of T cell receptor beta chains from one sample in a study of T-cell reconstitution after alpha-beta-depleted transplantation in children. Each CDR3 protein is one row after TCRdb ran MiXCR on the PCR reads. The sample shows about 340,000 distinct CDR3 sequences, 10% to 15% of them seen only once. The sample was PBMCs, taken from the stem cell graft. These receptors originate from a human donor who donated a stem cell graft to a child with Fanconi anemia. Each CDR3 is given with its conserved first and last residue. A D gene is named only where the DNA matches it firmly. Clone size is shown for a subset of rows, as once, few, many or a class of expanded clone.

d_call: NA; clone_size: few; j_call: TRBJ2-7; v_call: TRBV6-5; cdr3_aa: CASSYSQGGYEQYF; cdr3_nt: TGTGCCAGCAGTTACTCGCAGGGCGGGTACGAGCAGTACTTC
d_call: NA; clone_size: few; j_call: TRBJ1-1; v_call: TRBV5-1; cdr3_aa: CASSMEGNMNTEAFF; cdr3_nt: TGCGCCAGCAGTATGGAAGGAAACATGAACACTGAAGCTTTCTTT
d_call: NA; clone_size: many; j_call: TRBJ1-2; v_call: TRBV20-1; cdr3_aa: CSARSGTVDTF; cdr3_nt: TGCAGTGCTCGGTCCGGGACCGTCGACACCTTC
d_call: NA; clone_size: many; j_call: TRBJ2-3; v_call: TRBV3-1; cdr3_aa: CASSYGTYTDTQYF; cdr3_nt: TGTGCCAGCAGCTATGGGACTTACACAGATACGCAGTATTTT
d_call: NA; clone_size: many; j_call: TRBJ1-1; v_call: TRBV5-4; cdr3_aa: CASSFLPRTDNKANTEAFF; cdr3_nt: TGTGCCAGCAGCTTCCTCCCTCGTACGGATAATAAGGCGAACACTGAAGCTTTCTTT
d_call: NA; clone_size: many; j_call: TRBJ2-1; v_call: TRBV7-9; cdr3_aa: CASSPETAYNEQFF; cdr3_nt: TGTGCCAGCAGCCCCGAGACAGCCTACAATGAGCAGTTCTTC
d_call: TRBD2; clone_size: NA; j_call: TRBJ2-1; v_call: TRBV28; cdr3_aa: CASSLAGEDYNEQFF; cdr3_nt: TGTGCCAGCAGCTTAGCGGGGGAGGATTACAATGAGCAGTTCTTC
d_call: TRBD1; clone_size: NA; j_call: TRBJ1-1; v_call: TRBV19; cdr3_aa: CASGKTMGQGNTEAFF; cdr3_nt: TGTGCCAGTGGCAAAACCATGGGACAGGGGAACACTGAAGCTTTCTTT
d_call: NA; clone_size: NA; j_call: TRBJ1-1; v_call: TRBV12-3/TRBV12-4; cdr3_aa: CASSSPFAYTEAFF; cdr3_nt: TGTGCCAGCAGTTCTCCCTTCGCGTACACTGAAGCTTTCTTT
d_call: TRBD1; clone_size: many; j_call: TRBJ2-2; v_call: TRBV5-1; cdr3_aa: CASSHNLRTGSAGELFF; cdr3_nt: TGCGCCAGCAGCCATAATCTAAGGACAGGGAGCGCCGGGGAGCTGTTTTTT
d_call: NA; clone_size: few; j_call: TRBJ1-5; v_call: TRBV12-3/TRBV12-4; cdr3_aa: CASNHQGFDQPQHF; cdr3_nt: TGTGCCAGCAATCATCAGGGGTTTGATCAGCCCCAGCATTTT
d_call: NA; clone_size: few; j_call: TRBJ2-1; v_call: TRBV7-2; cdr3_aa: CASSRGLEQFF; cdr3_nt: TGTGCCAGCAGCCGGGGGCTTGAGCAGTTCTTC
d_call: TRBD1; clone_size: NA; j_call: TRBJ1-1; v_call: TRBV29-1; cdr3_aa: CSVDEQGRTEAFF; cdr3_nt: TGCAGCGTTGATGAACAGGGGCGAACTGAAGCTTTCTTT
d_call: NA; clone_size: many; j_call: TRBJ2-1; v_call: TRBV5-1; cdr3_aa: CASSLYQFNEQFF; cdr3_nt: TGCGCCAGCAGCTTATACCAATTCAATGAGCAGTTCTTC
d_call: NA; clone_size: many; j_call: TRBJ1-1; v_call: TRBV19; cdr3_aa: CASRTKDTEAFF; cdr3_nt: TGTGCCAGTCGGACCAAGGACACTGAAGCTTTCTTT
d_call: NA; clone_size: few; j_call: TRBJ1-1; v_call: TRBV4-3; cdr3_aa: CASSQEIGVGAFF; cdr3_nt: TGCGCCAGCAGCCAAGAAATCGGGGTCGGGGCTTTCTTT
d_call: NA; clone_size: NA; j_call: TRBJ2-5; v_call: TRBV12-3/TRBV12-4; cdr3_aa: CASSLLGRQETQYF; cdr3_nt: TGTGCCAGCAGTTTATTGGGGCGCCAAGAGACCCAGTACTTC
d_call: TRBD1; clone_size: NA; j_call: TRBJ2-3; v_call: TRBV29-1; cdr3_aa: CSVPTDRGDQDTQYF; cdr3_nt: TGCAGCGTCCCCACTGACAGGGGCGACCAGGATACGCAGTATTTT
d_call: TRBD1; clone_size: few; j_call: TRBJ2-2; v_call: TRBV5-1; cdr3_aa: CASSSAPRDRNTGELFF; cdr3_nt: TGCGCCAGCAGCTCAGCGCCGAGGGACAGAAACACCGGGGAGCTGTTTTTT
d_call: NA; clone_size: NA; j_call: TRBJ2-5; v_call: TRBV29-1; cdr3_aa: CSVAGSGETQYF; cdr3_nt: TGCAGCGTTGCGGGATCAGGAGAGACCCAGTACTTC
d_call: TRBD2; clone_size: NA; j_call: TRBJ2-3; v_call: TRBV12-3/TRBV12-4; cdr3_aa: CASRAGLAGGPWHTDTQYF; cdr3_nt: TGTGCCAGCAGAGCCGGACTAGCGGGGGGACCTTGGCACACAGATACGCAGTATTTT
d_call: NA; clone_size: NA; j_call: TRBJ2-1; v_call: TRBV25-1; cdr3_aa: CASSEGERGTNNEQFF; cdr3_nt: TGTGCCAGCAGTGAAGGGGAAAGAGGGACCAACAATGAGCAGTTCTTC
d_call: TRBD1; clone_size: many; j_call: TRBJ1-6; v_call: TRBV5-4; cdr3_aa: CASSTLTGGADSPLHF; cdr3_nt: TGTGCCAGCAGCACATTGACAGGGGGCGCGGATTCACCCCTCCACTTT
d_call: TRBD1; clone_size: few; j_call: TRBJ1-3; v_call: TRBV4-2; cdr3_aa: CASSVDRLRNTIYF; cdr3_nt: TGTGCCAGCAGCGTGGACAGGCTTCGGAACACCATATATTTT
d_call: NA; clone_size: many; j_call: TRBJ1-1; v_call: TRBV10-3; cdr3_aa: CATKHADMNTEAFF; cdr3_nt: TGTGCCACAAAACACGCCGACATGAACACTGAAGCTTTCTTT
d_call: TRBD1; clone_size: NA; j_call: TRBJ1-4; v_call: TRBV4-3; cdr3_aa: CASSPRDRAFATNEKLFF; cdr3_nt: TGCGCCAGCAGCCCGCGGGACAGGGCCTTTGCAACTAATGAAAAACTGTTTTTT
d_call: NA; clone_size: many; j_call: TRBJ2-1; v_call: TRBV2; cdr3_aa: CASSNLASEQFF; cdr3_nt: TGTGCCAGCAGTAACCTAGCGAGTGAGCAGTTCTTC
d_call: NA; clone_size: many; j_call: TRBJ1-2; v_call: TRBV29-1; cdr3_aa: CSALEGGYGYTF; cdr3_nt: TGCAGCGCCCTGGAAGGGGGATATGGCTACACCTTC
d_call: NA; clone_size: NA; j_call: TRBJ1-5; v_call: TRBV2; cdr3_aa: CASRDSGGPQHF; cdr3_nt: TGTGCCAGCAGGGACTCTGGGGGGCCCCAGCATTTT
d_call: NA; clone_size: many; j_call: TRBJ2-1; v_call: TRBV9; cdr3_aa: CASSVEGTYNEQFF; cdr3_nt: TGTGCCAGCAGCGTAGAGGGCACCTACAATGAGCAGTTCTTC
d_call: NA; clone_size: few; j_call: TRBJ2-2; v_call: TRBV7-2; cdr3_aa: CASSYRVGTGELFF; cdr3_nt: TGTGCCAGCAGCTATAGGGTCGGGACCGGGGAGCTGTTTTTT
d_call: NA; clone_size: few; j_call: TRBJ2-2; v_call: TRBV4-3; cdr3_aa: CASSQGPRLHTGELFF; cdr3_nt: TGCGCCAGCAGCCAAGGTCCCAGGCTGCACACCGGGGAGCTGTTTTTT
d_call: NA; clone_size: NA; j_call: TRBJ2-2; v_call: TRBV29-1; cdr3_aa: CSGGQGGLGNTGELFF; cdr3_nt: TGCAGCGGAGGTCAGGGGGGTTTAGGGAACACCGGGGAGCTGTTTTTT
d_call: NA; clone_size: NA; j_call: TRBJ2-3; v_call: TRBV11-1; cdr3_aa: CASSTRPPLVLGSDTQYF; cdr3_nt: TGTGCCAGCAGCACCCGCCCCCCTCTCGTATTGGGGTCAGATACGCAGTATTTT
d_call: NA; clone_size: many; j_call: TRBJ1-5; v_call: TRBV15; cdr3_aa: CATSRGGPGDQPQHF; cdr3_nt: TGTGCCACCAGCAGAGGGGGGCCAGGCGACCAGCCCCAGCATTTT
d_call: NA; clone_size: many; j_call: TRBJ1-2; v_call: TRBV6-5; cdr3_aa: CASRQGGYYGYTF; cdr3_nt: TGTGCCAGCAGGCAAGGGGGGTACTATGGCTACACCTTC
d_call: NA; clone_size: few; j_call: TRBJ1-2; v_call: TRBV5-5; cdr3_aa: CASSSGTQGYTF; cdr3_nt: TGTGCCAGCAGCTCCGGGACGCAAGGCTACACCTTC
d_call: NA; clone_size: NA; j_call: TRBJ1-1; v_call: TRBV6-2/TRBV6-3; cdr3_aa: CASSSRGPNTEAFF; cdr3_nt: TGTGCCAGCAGTTCCCGGGGACCGAACACTGAAGCTTTCTTT
d_call: NA; clone_size: NA; j_call: TRBJ2-2; v_call: TRBV5-4; cdr3_aa: CASSLGHSRELFF; cdr3_nt: TGTGCCAGCAGCTTGGGTCACAGTCGGGAGCTGTTTTTT
d_call: TRBD1; clone_size: many; j_call: TRBJ2-2; v_call: TRBV5-5; cdr3_aa: CASSWAQGVNTGELFF; cdr3_nt: TGTGCCAGCAGCTGGGCACAGGGGGTGAACACCGGGGAGCTGTTTTTT
d_call: NA; clone_size: few; j_call: TRBJ1-2; v_call: TRBV9; cdr3_aa: CASSVSGTPGHGYTF; cdr3_nt: TGTGCCAGCAGCGTTTCAGGGACACCGGGGCACGGCTACACCTTC
d_call: NA; clone_size: few; j_call: TRBJ1-1; v_call: TRBV5-1; cdr3_aa: CASSDPTGPTEAFF; cdr3_nt: TGCGCCAGCAGCGACCCGACAGGCCCCACTGAAGCTTTCTTT
d_call: TRBD2; clone_size: few; j_call: TRBJ2-1; v_call: TRBV5-1; cdr3_aa: CASSTERGYNEQFF; cdr3_nt: TGCGCCAGCAGTACGGAGCGGGGCTACAATGAGCAGTTCTTC
d_call: TRBD2; clone_size: many; j_call: TRBJ2-1; v_call: TRBV29-1; cdr3_aa: CSAQVAGYNEQFF; cdr3_nt: TGCAGCGCTCAAGTAGCGGGATACAATGAGCAGTTCTTC
d_call: TRBD2; clone_size: few; j_call: TRBJ2-3; v_call: TRBV7-8; cdr3_aa: CASSLSTSGGAADTQYF; cdr3_nt: TGTGCCAGCAGCTTATCGACTAGCGGGGGGGCCGCAGATACGCAGTATTTT
d_call: NA; clone_size: few; j_call: TRBJ2-3; v_call: TRBV12-3/TRBV12-4; cdr3_aa: CASSPRQVSTDTQYF; cdr3_nt: TGTGCCAGCAGCCCCCGACAGGTTAGCACAGATACGCAGTATTTT
d_call: NA; clone_size: NA; j_call: TRBJ2-6; v_call: TRBV5-5; cdr3_aa: CASSLASGGGANVLTF; cdr3_nt: TGTGCCAGCAGCTTGGCGTCGGGTGGTGGGGCCAACGTCCTGACTTTC
d_call: NA; clone_size: many; j_call: TRBJ1-5; v_call: TRBV6-5; cdr3_aa: CASRGLGAGQPQHF; cdr3_nt: TGTGCCAGCAGGGGGTTGGGGGCCGGACAGCCCCAGCATTTT
d_call: NA; clone_size: many; j_call: TRBJ2-2; v_call: TRBV2; cdr3_aa: CASSVRPGNTGELFF; cdr3_nt: TGTGCCAGCAGTGTGCGTCCAGGGAACACCGGGGAGCTGTTTTTT
d_call: NA; clone_size: many; j_call: TRBJ2-2; v_call: TRBV7-9; cdr3_aa: CASSLPLAGELFF; cdr3_nt: TGTGCCAGCAGCTTACCATTGGCCGGGGAGCTGTTTTTT
d_call: NA; clone_size: NA; j_call: TRBJ2-1; v_call: TRBV4-2; cdr3_aa: CASSLVGVRNRRHNEQFF; cdr3_nt: TGTGCCAGCAGCCTAGTTGGTGTGAGAAACAGGCGTCACAATGAGCAGTTCTTC
d_call: NA; clone_size: many; j_call: TRBJ1-1; v_call: TRBV7-2; cdr3_aa: CASSPGAANTEAFF; cdr3_nt: TGTGCCAGCAGCCCGGGGGCGGCGAACACTGAAGCTTTCTTT
d_call: NA; clone_size: NA; j_call: TRBJ2-5; v_call: TRBV20-1; cdr3_aa: CSAGPGVEETQYF; cdr3_nt: TGCAGTGCTGGTCCGGGGGTCGAGGAGACCCAGTACTTC
d_call: NA; clone_size: few; j_call: TRBJ1-5; v_call: TRBV27; cdr3_aa: CASSLSQGSNQPQHF; cdr3_nt: TGTGCCAGCAGTTTATCGCAGGGTAGCAATCAGCCCCAGCATTTT
d_call: TRBD2; clone_size: few; j_call: TRBJ2-4; v_call: TRBV20-1; cdr3_aa: CSASLAGVAKNIQYF; cdr3_nt: TGCAGTGCGTCTCTAGCGGGGGTAGCCAAAAACATTCAGTACTTC